This TCR beta chain is from a study of tumor and adjacent non-tumor tissue in lung cancer. Looking at the study overall: Each sample yielded around 4.2 million productive TCRbeta reads on average.

A modified ARM-PCR protocol with three rounds of nested PCR amplified TCRbeta. TCRdb re-called the multiplex PCR reads with MiXCR, one entry per CDR3 protein. The sample has more than 75,000 distinct CDR3 sequences, 80% seen once; the top ten hold 30%. As concerns this clonotype: Its matching antigen is unknown. Just one base apart from a much larger clone, this may be a read error.

RNA was extracted from bulk tissue without any cell sorting. The normal lung tissue was taken more than 3 cm from the tumor edge. Between August and November 2014, newly diagnosed, chemotherapy-naive lung cancer patients underwent thoracic surgery in China. The germline CDR1 and CDR2 sequences are KGHDR and SFDVKD. This CDR3 region has 11 residues. General observations from the study: Tumor repertoires had a smaller top 100 clone share than normal lung. Tumor TCR diversity, when higher, was linked to shorter survival.

J is TRBJ2-7 and V is TRBV24-1; D ambiguous. The material sequenced was distant non-tumor lung tissue. This clonotype was sampled from a man aged 60-69 years with small cell lung cancer. CDR3 loop: CATDGSYEHYV. CDR3 in DNA: TGTGCCACCGACGGGTCCTACGAGCATTACGTC.